This TCR beta chain was retrieved from a study of control samples from healthy donors and cancer patients (dated by TCRdb to 2020 to 2022). Library preparation used the immunoSEQ multiplex PCR assay. As stored in TCRdb, this immuneACCESS dataset retains in-frame rearrangements with V and J assigned. A fraction of the clones does not appear; measured against another copy, unresolved V genes explain less than half of the discrepancy, and the remainder lacks a known reason. In all, the sample holds around 80,000 clones, and nearly 90% of those were seen once. Of the sample, 4.5% to 6% is held by the ten largest clones. As to this clone: Its antigen is still unknown. There are no base qualities to consult, and no much larger clone falls within one base.

The source of this sequence is a woman between 50 and 59 years old in good health. Sequenced: blood.

The sequenced DNA is TGCGCCAGCAGCTGGGACAGGAACACTGAAGCTTTCTTT. It is translated as CASSWDRNTEAFF. In this chain, TRBV5-1 is recombined with TRBJ1-1; 7 central nucleotides agree with TRBD1. As encoded in the germline V gene, CDR1 is SGHRS while CDR2 is YFSETQ. Its CDR3 holds 13 amino acids, cysteine through phenylalanine. Only the CDR3 part of the read is kept: 39 bases, read in frame from the first base. V lost 3 bases and J lost 1 base, and the count of bases not matched to a germline gene is 0.